Below are 5 T cell receptor beta chains sequenced from a single sample in a study of STAT5B mutations in CD4+ large granular lymphocyte leukemia. TCRdb keeps only in-frame clones here, not all; method: immunoSEQ multiplex PCR. The data show 1,000 or so clones, about 70% seen once. The sample was PBMCs. These receptor sequences come from a man aged 60-69 years with CD4+ T-cell large granular lymphocyte leukemia.

J is TRBJ1-5 and V is TRBV19; no clear D gene. The CDR3 is made up of 14 amino acids. Germline V lookup: CDR1 LNHDA, CDR2 SQIVND (reference sequence). With 5 bases removed from V and 2 bases from J, the gap between germline ends came to 10 bases. CDR3 nucleotide sequence: TGTGCCAGTAGTCCCGTTGGGGGCAATCAGCCCCAGCATTTT. Translated, it gives CASSPVGGNQPQHF.

A single count supports this clone. The chain uses TRBV7-2 and TRBJ2-7; D is perhaps TRBD2 (7 bases). With 4 bases removed from V and 6 bases from J, the gap between germline ends came to 16 bases. The CDR3 runs to 14 residues. In germline, CDR1 is SGHTA, CDR2 FQGNSA. CDR3 loop: CASSSTFGGPEQYF. CDR3 bases: TGTGCCAGCAGCTCTACCTTCGGGGGGCCCGAGCAGTACTTC.

This clone was observed a handful of times. The chain employs TRBV13 and TRBJ1-2, with TRBD1 matching 7 bases. The CDR3 covers 15 residues. V shed 1 base, J shed 3 bases, and the junction held 5 bases outside the gene matches. CDR1 PRHDT and CDR2 FYEKMQ come from the germline V gene (reference sequence). CDR3 sequence reads: CASSLEKGGDYGYTF. CDR3 nucleotides: TGTGCCAGCAGCTTAGAGAAAGGGGGCGACTATGGCTACACCTTC.

The chain links TRBV4-3 to TRBJ2-2; the match to TRBD2 covers 7 bases. The trim removed 0 bases at V and 0 bases at J, leaving 4 bases unmatched. The CDR3 is 17 amino acids. Germline lookup yields CDR1 LGHNA and CDR2 YSLEER. CDR3 bases: TGCGCCAGCAGCCAAGAGGGCGCGGGGGCGAACACCGGGGAGCTGTTTTTT. Protein product: CASSQEGAGANTGELFF.

The rearrangement uses TRBV6-1 and TRBJ1-4, with D possibly matching TRBD1 (5 bases). This CDR3 has 17 residues. Trimming pared 2 bases from V and 2 bases from J, leaving 15 bases between. Germline V gene data show CDR1 as MNHNS and CDR2 as SASEGT. CDR3 protein: CASSERGEGWTNEKLFF. Written as DNA, the CDR3 is TGTGCCAGCAGTGAAAGAGGGGAGGGTTGGACTAATGAAAAACTGTTTTTT.